A single sample is the source of the 24 T cell receptor beta chains below, sequenced in a study of CXCR3-negative and CXCR3-positive naive CD8 T cells. Study observations and caveats: TRB CDR3 hydrophobicity was greater in CXCR3-positive naive cells than in CXCR3-negative naive cells.

These receptors' targets are unknown. The libraries of TRB cDNA were prepared using 5' RACE with UMI labels. TCRdb re-called the 5' RACE reads, yielding one record per CDR3 amino acid sequence without DNA. This repertoire includes some 120,000 distinct CDR3 sequences. Material: naive CXCR3+ CD8+ T cells from blood. Subset defined: CD45RO-CCR7+CD27+CD95- naive CD8+ T cells expressing CXCR3 (TNR3+). These receptor sequences come from a human donor in good health. Some clones in this sample may be carry-over from other donors' samples.

This chain connects TRBV6-6 to TRBJ2-3. The germline V gene encodes CDR1 MNHNY and CDR2 SVGAGI (reference sequence). This CDR3 region has 13 residues. The CDR3 loop reads CASSYSGADTQYF.

The chain employs TRBV11-2 and TRBJ2-1; TCRdb names TRBD1, which stays unverified in the absence of DNA. The germline gives CDR1 SGHAT, CDR2 FQNNGV. This CDR3 has 15 residues. The CDR3 loop reads CASSLPLVGGDEQFF.

The chain is built from TRBV29-1 and TRBJ2-1; the D call of TRBD2 rests on TCRdb alone, since no DNA is present to check it. CDR3 size: 14 residues. Looked up from germline, CDR1 is SQVTM and CDR2 is ANQGSEA. The CDR3 loop is CSGTTSGAGDEQFF.

This chain uses TRBV29-1 with TRBJ1-1. This CDR3 region has 13 residues. Germline lookup yields CDR1 SQVTM and CDR2 ANQGSEA. The CDR3 region is CSVVAPRRTEAFF.

J is TRBJ1-3 and V is TRBV20-1; TCRdb's D gene call, TRBD1, goes unchecked for lack of DNA. Looked up from germline, CDR1 is DFQATT and CDR2 is SNEGSKA (reference sequence). This CDR3 region has 19 residues. CDR3 region: CSARVVFGTPSRHGNTIYF.

The chain uses TRBV29-1 and TRBJ1-2; TCRdb selects TRBD1, and the lack of DNA leaves this call unchecked. The CDR3 totals 15 residues. Per the germline V gene, CDR1 is SQVTM and CDR2 is ANQGSEA. CDR3 residues: CSVEKRRGHYYGYTF.

V usage is TRBV20-1 and J usage is TRBJ2-3; the D call of TRBD2 rests on TCRdb alone, since no DNA is present to check it. CDR1 and CDR2 (germline): DFQATT, SNEGSKA (reference sequence). The CDR3 length is 22 residues. CDR3 in amino acids: CSARDPSYPSGRGDLGTDTQYF.

This chain links TRBV29-1 with TRBJ2-6; absent DNA, TCRdb's TRBD1 call cannot be checked. Germline lookup yields CDR1 SQVTM and CDR2 ANQGSEA. The CDR3 contains 13 residues. The CDR3 loop is CSAVGIGANVLTF.

V gene TRBV29-1 combines with J gene TRBJ2-5; TCRdb calls TRBD2, which cannot be checked without DNA. Per the germline V gene, CDR1 is SQVTM and CDR2 is ANQGSEA. The CDR3 consists of 14 residues. This CDR3 reads CSVELAGTEETQYF.

The chain combines TRBV4-2 with TRBJ1-1; TCRdb gives TRBD1 as the D gene, but with no DNA this cannot be confirmed. CDR3 size: 18 residues. CDR1 LGHNA and CDR2 YNFKEQ come from the germline V gene. CDR3 protein: CASSQEFGAGGLFTEALF.

This chain uses TRBV29-1 with TRBJ2-1; TCRdb calls TRBD1, which cannot be checked without DNA. Per the germline V gene, CDR1 is SQVTM and CDR2 is ANQGSEA. This CDR3 has 14 amino acids. The CDR3 is CSAVQGIGGNEQFF.

This chain joins TRBV28 and TRBJ1-4. The CDR3 has 16 amino acids. CDR1 is MDHEN and CDR2 is SYDVKM in the germline V gene. CDR3 sequence reads: CASLVGRAGANEKLFF.

This chain's CDR3 is CASSLNGWLAGRETQYF. The chain carries TRBV7-3 and TRBJ2-7; TCRdb's D call, TRBD2, is unchecked because there is no DNA. There are 17 residues in the CDR3. Germline loops: CDR1 SGHTA, CDR2 FQGTGA.

The chain carries TRBV3-1 and TRBJ2-7; TCRdb calls TRBD1, which cannot be checked without DNA. This CDR3 has 14 amino acids. Germline lookup yields CDR1 LGHDT and CDR2 YNNKEL (reference sequence). CDR3: CASSPDGGNYEQYF.

The chain recombines TRBV28 with TRBJ2-2. This CDR3 is 12 amino acids long. Germline assignment: CDR1 MDHEN and CDR2 SYDVKM. The CDR3 region is CASRRNTEELFF.

This chain links TRBV7-3 with TRBJ2-7; TCRdb returns TRBD1, unconfirmable since there is no DNA. The CDR3 consists of 13 residues. Germline V gene lookup returns CDR1 SGHTA and CDR2 FQGTGA. CDR3 protein: CASSSTGMDEQYF.

CDR3 protein: CASSLGQGTTEAFF. The genes are TRBV19 and TRBJ1-1; as DNA is missing, the TRBD1 call by TCRdb cannot be tested. There are 14 residues in the CDR3. Germline loops: CDR1 LNHDA, CDR2 SQIVND (reference sequence).

The rearrangement links TRBV5-1 to TRBJ1-1; TCRdb gives TRBD1 as the D gene, but with no DNA this cannot be confirmed. Germline CDR1 and CDR2: SGHRS and YFSETQ. This CDR3 has 13 residues. CDR3 sequence: CASSLRTATEAFF.

The chain joins TRBV12-3 or TRBV12-4 to TRBJ2-1; TCRdb's D call of TRBD2 is untestable without DNA. The CDR3 has 17 amino acids. The CDR3 here is CASSPGALAGPYNEQFF.

The V and J genes are TRBV4-1 and TRBJ1-1; TCRdb lists TRBD1, though no DNA is available to test this call. Looked up from germline, CDR1 is MGHRA and CDR2 is YSYEKL. The CDR3 spans 13 residues. The chain's CDR3 is CASSQDRGTEAFF.

The chain is built from TRBV11-1 and TRBJ2-7. The germline V gene has CDR1 SGHAT and CDR2 FQDESV (reference sequence). CDR3 length: 15 residues. CDR3: CASSLDGDISYEQYF.

The chain couples TRBV5-6 to TRBJ2-1; TCRdb proposes TRBD2, but this gene call is untestable without DNA. The CDR3 is made up of 13 amino acids. Germline V gene sequence: CDR1 SGHDT, CDR2 YYEEEE. Here the CDR3 reads CASSLGTHNEQFF.

This sequence joins TRBV7-9 and TRBJ1-1; without DNA, the TCRdb call of TRBD1 cannot be checked. The germline CDR1 and CDR2 sequences are SEHNR and FQNEAQ (reference sequence). The CDR3 loop spans 13 amino acids. CDR3 residues: CASAQGSNTEAFF.

The chain couples TRBV2 to TRBJ2-7; the TCRdb D gene call, TRBD1, has no DNA to confirm it. Per germline, CDR1 SNHLY and CDR2 FYNNEI. The CDR3 runs 14 residues. The CDR3 sequence is CASTSWDSAYEQYF. The complete variable domain, with remaining parts taken from reference TRBV2 and TRBJ2-7, reads EPEVTQTPSHQVTQMGQEVILRCVPISNHLYFYWYRQILGQKVEFLVSFYNNEISEKSEIFDDQFSVERPDGSNFTLKIRSTKLEDSAMYFCASTSWDSAYEQYFGPGTRLTVT.